This T cell receptor (beta chain) appears in the sequencing data of a study of control samples from healthy donors and cancer patients. Profiling relied on immunoSEQ multiplex PCR, and the TCRdb table lists in-frame clones only, not all of them. The sample gives 170,000 or so clones, approximately 94% of which show up once; 1.1% to 1.5% is in the top ten. The CDR3 contains 14 residues. CDR1 SEHNR and CDR2 FQNEAQ come from the germline V gene (reference sequence). V lost 1 base and J lost 9, with 10 bases in between. Sequences were obtained from blood. V gene TRBV7-9 combines with J gene TRBJ1-6; no clear D gene. This sequence was found in a woman in her late teens or twenties in good health. The CDR3, as DNA: TGTGCCAGCAGCTTAGTCCTAGGTGGTTCACCCCTCCACTTT. Its translation: CASSLVLGGSPLHF.